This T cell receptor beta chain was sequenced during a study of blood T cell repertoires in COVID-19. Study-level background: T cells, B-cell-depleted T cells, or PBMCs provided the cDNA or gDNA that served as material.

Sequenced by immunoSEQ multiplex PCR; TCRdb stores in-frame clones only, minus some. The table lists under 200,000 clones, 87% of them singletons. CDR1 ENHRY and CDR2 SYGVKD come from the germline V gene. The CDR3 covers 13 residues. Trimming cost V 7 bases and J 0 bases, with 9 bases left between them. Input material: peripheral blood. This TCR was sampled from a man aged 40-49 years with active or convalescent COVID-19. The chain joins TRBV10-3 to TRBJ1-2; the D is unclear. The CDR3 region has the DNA TGTGCCATCACTCAGGCTTCTAACTATGGCTACACCTTC. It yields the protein CAITQASNYGYTF.